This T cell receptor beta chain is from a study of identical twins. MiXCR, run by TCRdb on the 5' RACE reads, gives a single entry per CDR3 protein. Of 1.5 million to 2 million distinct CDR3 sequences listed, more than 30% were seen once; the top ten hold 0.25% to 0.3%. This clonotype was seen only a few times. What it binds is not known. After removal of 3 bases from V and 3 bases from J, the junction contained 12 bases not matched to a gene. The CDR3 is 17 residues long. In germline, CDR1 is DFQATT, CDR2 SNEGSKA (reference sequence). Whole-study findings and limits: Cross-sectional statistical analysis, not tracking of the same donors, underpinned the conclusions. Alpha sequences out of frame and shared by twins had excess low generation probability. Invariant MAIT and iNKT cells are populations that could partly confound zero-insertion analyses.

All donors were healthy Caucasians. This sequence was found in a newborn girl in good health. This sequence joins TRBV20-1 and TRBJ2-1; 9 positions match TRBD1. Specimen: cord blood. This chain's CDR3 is CSARVQGASPLYNEQFF. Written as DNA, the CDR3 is TGCAGTGCTAGGGTACAGGGGGCTAGCCCGCTCTACAATGAGCAGTTCTTC.